The 32 T cell receptor beta chains reported below all come from one sample, sequenced in a study of blood T cell repertoires in COVID-19. Clones were read by immunoSEQ multiplex PCR, and TCRdb kept only the in-frame ones, dropping some. The sample lists approximately 300,000 clones, around 88% occurring once. Sequenced input: peripheral blood. The receptors here all came from a woman in her forties or fifties with acute or convalescent COVID-19.

This chain joins TRBV18 and TRBJ2-5; D ambiguous. CDR1 and CDR2 from the germline V gene are KGHSH and LQKENI. The V end was cut by 0 bases, the J end by 2 bases, with 4 bases between. The CDR3 has 13 residues. CDR3 amino acids: CASSPPSQETQYF. CDR3 in DNA: TGTGCCAGCTCACCACCGAGTCAAGAGACCCAGTACTTC.

The chain couples TRBV4-2 to TRBJ2-7; 8 bases are shared with TRBD2. V gave up 7 bases and J gave up 2 bases; unmatched junction bases: 13. Germline CDR1 LGHNA, CDR2 YNFKEQ. The CDR3 spans 16 residues. The CDR3 reads CASTLGPGAGAYEQYF. CDR3 in DNA: TGTGCCAGCACCCTCGGCCCTGGAGCGGGAGCCTACGAGCAGTACTTC.

The rearrangement uses TRBV29-1 and TRBJ1-3; D gene uncertain. There are 12 residues in the CDR3. From germline, CDR1 is SQVTM and CDR2 ANQGSEA. Trimming cost V 4 bases and J 0 bases, with 4 bases left between them. The DNA for the CDR3 is TGCAGCGTTGGCAGCTCTGGAAACACCATATATTTT. This codes for CSVGSSGNTIYF.

The chain links TRBV5-1 to TRBJ2-5; D possibly corresponds to TRBD1 (8 bases). The V gene's germline CDR1 is SGHRS and CDR2 YFSETQ. Trimming pared 3 bases from V and 2 bases from J, leaving 14 bases between. This CDR3 comprises 15 residues. In nucleotides, the CDR3 is TGCGCCAGCAGCTCAGGACAGGGACTACAAGAGACCCAGTACTTC. Protein sequence: CASSSGQGLQETQYF.

The chain combines TRBV6-2 or TRBV6-3 with TRBJ1-1, with D possibly being TRBD1 (5 bases). The CDR3 extends over 15 amino acids. Trimming stripped 6 bases from V and 2 bases from J, with 16 bases between. Germline assignment: CDR1 MNHEY and CDR2 SVGEGT. CDR3 bases: TGTGCCAGCAGCCACATAGACAGACCAAACACTGAAGCTTTCTTT. Translation gives CASSHIDRPNTEAFF.

The chain is built from TRBV5-1 and TRBJ2-7, with D maybe TRBD1 (6 bases). Per the germline V gene, CDR1 is SGHRS and CDR2 is YFSETQ. This CDR3 has 13 residues. V was shortened by 0 bases and J by 5 bases, with 9 bases between the two germline ends. CDR3 bases: TGCGCCAGCAGCTTGGTAGGGGGAGACGAGCAGTACTTC. It encodes CASSLVGGDEQYF. The variable domain in full, with the rest retrieved from reference TRBV5-1 and TRBJ2-7, is KAGVTQTPRYLIKTRGQQVTLSCSPISGHRSVSWYQQTPGQGLQFLFEYFSETQRNKGNFPGRFSGRQFSNSRSEMNVSTLELGDSALYLCASSLVGGDEQYFGPGTRLTVT.

This clone came up once. The chain employs TRBV27 and TRBJ2-3; a weak D match, TRBD1 (7 bases). This CDR3 contains 15 residues. The V gene's germline CDR1 is MNHEY and CDR2 SMNVEV (reference sequence). V was pared by 1 base and J by 4 bases, with 12 bases between. The CDR3 region has the DNA TGTGCCAGCAGTTTATGGCAGGGGGGTTCAGATACGCAGTATTTT. Residues: CASSLWQGGSDTQYF.

The rearrangement joins TRBV11-2 to TRBJ2-7, with TRBD1 matching over 12 bases. CDR1 is SGHAT, CDR2 FQNNGV, per germline. After removal of 7 bases from V and 4 bases from J, the junction contained 11 bases not matched to a gene. The CDR3 covers 16 residues. In DNA, the CDR3 is TGTGCCAGCACCAGAAGGGACAGGGGGCTTAGTTACGAGCAGTACTTC. Its protein product is CASTRRDRGLSYEQYF.

The J gene is TRBJ2-7, the V gene TRBV5-1, with D possibly TRBD2 on 5 matching bases. The CDR3 sequence is 14 residues long. Germline-derived CDR1 and CDR2 are SGHRS and YFSETQ. Between the trimmed V and J ends, which lost 2 bases and 3 bases, there was a span of 12 bases. In DNA, the CDR3 is TGCGCCAGCAGCTTCAGCGGAGACGACTACGAGCAGTACTTC. Translation gives CASSFSGDDYEQYF.

This rearrangement joins TRBV25-1 to TRBJ1-1; D ambiguous. Germline V gene data show CDR1 as MGHDK and CDR2 as SYGVNS. The CDR3 is made up of 12 amino acids. Deletions cut 3 bases from V and 2 bases from J, with 4 bases between. The CDR3 DNA follows: TGTGCCAGCAGTGATCCTAACACTGAAGCTTTCTTT. This sequence encodes CASSDPNTEAFF. The full variable domain, its missing parts supplied by reference TRBV25-1 and TRBJ1-1, is EADIYQTPRYLVIGTGKKITLECSQTMGHDKMYWYQQDPGMELHLIHYSYGVNSTEKGDLSSESTVSRIRTEHFPLTLESARPSHTSQYLCASSDPNTEAFFGQGTRLTVV.

This sequence joins TRBV4-1 and TRBJ2-4; D possibly corresponds to TRBD2 (5 bases). Germline CDR1 is MGHRA and CDR2 is YSYEKL. Trimming pared 0 bases from V and 6 bases from J, leaving 9 bases between. This CDR3 contains 14 residues. CDR3 bases: TGCGCCAGCAGCCAAGAGGGGAGAGGAAACATTCAGTACTTC. Translating gives CASSQEGRGNIQYF.

The chain joins TRBV27 to TRBJ1-5; maybe TRBD1 (6 bases). V was pared by 5 bases and J by 3 bases, with 11 bases between. CDR1 MNHEY and CDR2 SMNVEV come from the germline V gene (reference sequence). The CDR3 length is 14 residues. The CDR3 DNA reads TGTGCCAGCAGTACCAGGGGCGACAATCAGCCCCAGCATTTT. As protein: CASSTRGDNQPQHF.

This chain joins TRBV27 and TRBJ2-3; 13 bases are shared with TRBD2. The trim removed 2 bases at V and 5 bases at J, leaving 1 base unmatched. Germline CDR1 and CDR2: MNHEY and SMNVEV (reference sequence). The CDR3 sequence is 15 residues long. This CDR3 reads CASSLGLAGVDTQYF. CDR3 DNA: TGTGCCAGCAGTTTAGGACTAGCGGGAGTAGATACGCAGTATTTT.

The J gene is TRBJ2-1, the V gene TRBV27; 7 bases align to TRBD2. The germline V gene has CDR1 MNHEY and CDR2 SMNVEV (reference sequence). The V segment lost 6 bases and the J segment 0 bases; nucleotides outside the gene matches: 5. CDR3 length: 15 amino acids. CDR3 nucleotide sequence: TGTGCCAGCAGCCACCAGCGGGACTCCTACAATGAGCAGTTCTTC. This gives the protein CASSHQRDSYNEQFF.

The V call is TRBV27, the J call TRBJ1-5; D gene unclear. Germline CDR1 MNHEY, CDR2 SMNVEV (reference sequence). Deletions cut 1 base from V and 4 bases from J, with 8 bases between. This CDR3 is 14 amino acids long. DNA for the CDR3: TGTGCCAGCAGTTTATTTGCAGAAAATCAGCCCCAGCATTTT. This gives the protein CASSLFAENQPQHF.

V is TRBV27 and J is TRBJ2-2, with TRBD2 matching 13 bases. This CDR3 has 16 amino acids. V lost 6 bases and J lost 6; bases outside the gene matches: 7. Germline assignment: CDR1 MNHEY and CDR2 SMNVEV (reference sequence). This CDR3 reads CASRAGTSGIAGELFF. DNA of the CDR3: TGTGCCAGCAGGGCTGGGACTAGCGGGATCGCCGGGGAGCTGTTTTTT.

The rearrangement joins TRBV18 to TRBJ2-5, with D tentatively TRBD1 (5 bases). Germline CDR1 and CDR2: KGHSH and LQKENI. Trimming left V 3 bases short and J 4 bases short, with 12 bases between. The CDR3 has 14 amino acids. The CDR3 loop reads CASSPLSGSETQYF. The DNA of the CDR3 is TGTGCCAGCTCACCGTTATCAGGGTCAGAGACCCAGTACTTC.

This clone was seen more than once but under ten times. The chain recombines TRBV30 with TRBJ1-3; D is unclear. Germline V gene lookup returns CDR1 GTSNPN and CDR2 SVGIG (reference sequence). The CDR3 is made up of 14 amino acids. The V and J ends lost 1 base and 0 bases respectively, with 7 bases between them. Here the CDR3 reads CAWSGTFSGNTIYF. CDR3 in DNA: TGTGCCTGGAGTGGAACTTTCTCTGGAAACACCATATATTTT.

The rearrangement uses TRBV3-1 (or the pseudogene TRBV3-2) and TRBJ2-1, with a tentative D call TRBD1 (5 bases). CDR1 is LGHDT and CDR2 is YNNKEL in the germline V gene (reference sequence). Trimming shortened V by 4 bases and J by 7 bases, and 14 bases separated the two germline ends. The CDR3 length is 14 residues. The CDR3 loop is CASSPQGVLNEQFF. The CDR3 DNA is TGTGCCAGCAGCCCTCAAGGGGTTCTTAATGAGCAGTTCTTC.

This chain uses TRBV28 with TRBJ2-7; 9 nucleotides align to TRBD2. Germline V lookup: CDR1 MDHEN, CDR2 SYDVKM. The CDR3 length is 14 residues. The junction had 6 bases not matched to a gene; V was cut back by 3 bases and J by 6 bases. CDR3: CASSLVVAGVEQYF. CDR3 DNA sequence: TGTGCCAGCAGTTTGGTGGTAGCGGGAGTCGAGCAGTACTTC. Complete variable domain (other parts from reference TRBV28 and TRBJ2-7): DVKVTQSSRYLVKRTGEKVFLECVQDMDHENMFWYRQDPGLGLRLIYFSYDVKMKEKGDIPEGYSVSREKKERFSLILESASTNQTSMYLCASSLVVAGVEQYFGPGTRLTVT.

The V call is TRBV9, the J call TRBJ1-3, with 7 positions matching TRBD1. Losses at the gene ends were 0 bases for V and 2 bases for J; bases not matched to a gene: 5. Germline CDR1 is SGDLS and CDR2 is YYNGEE. The CDR3 length is 16 residues. In DNA, the CDR3 is TGTGCCAGCAGCGTAGGTGGAGGGACAGCTGGAAACACCATATATTTT. It is translated as CASSVGGGTAGNTIYF.

The chain uses TRBV5-4 and TRBJ2-1; 10 nucleotides agree with TRBD2. Germline CDR1 is SGHNT and CDR2 is YYREEE (reference sequence). The V gene end was trimmed by 5 bases and the J gene end by 1 base; junction bases not matched to a gene: 3. The CDR3 totals 15 residues. CDR3 coding DNA: TGTGCCAGCAGGTTGACTAGCGGGTCCTACAATGAGCAGTTCTTC. Encoded protein: CASRLTSGSYNEQFF. The whole variable domain, filled in from reference TRBV5-4 and TRBJ2-1, reads ETGVTQSPTHLIKTRGQQVTLRCSSQSGHNTVSWYQQALGQGPQFIFQYYREEENGRGNFPPRFSGLQFPNYSSELNVNALELDDSALYLCASRLTSGSYNEQFFGPGTRLTVL.

The chain uses TRBV15 and TRBJ2-5, with a weak D call TRBD2 (5 bases). CDR1 and CDR2 (germline): LNHNV, YYDKDF (reference sequence). CDR3 length: 14 amino acids. V was shortened by 5 bases and J by 5 bases, with 15 bases between the two germline ends. This CDR3 is CATSLSRGGETQYF. The CDR3 DNA reads as TGTGCCACCAGCCTATCCCGGGGTGGTGAGACCCAGTACTTC.

This chain uses TRBV2 with TRBJ1-6, with TRBD1 identical over 11 bases. The CDR3 is made up of 14 amino acids. V gave up 6 bases and J gave up 7 bases; unmatched junction bases: 2. Germline values: CDR1 SNHLY, CDR2 FYNNEI. The CDR3 reads CASRGDRGNSPLHF. CDR3 nucleotide sequence: TGTGCCAGCAGGGGGGACAGGGGGAATTCACCCCTCCACTTT. Full variable domain (rest looked up from reference TRBV2 and TRBJ1-6): EPEVTQTPSHQVTQMGQEVILRCVPISNHLYFYWYRQILGQKVEFLVSFYNNEISEKSEIFDDQFSVERPDGSNFTLKIRSTKLEDSAMYFCASRGDRGNSPLHFGNGTRLTVT.

The chain has TRBV28 and TRBJ2-7, with 12 positions matching TRBD2. The junction had 5 bases not matched to a gene; V was cut back by 5 bases and J by 0 bases. The CDR3 has 16 amino acids. The germline V gene encodes CDR1 MDHEN and CDR2 SYDVKM. CDR3 loop: CASSVGLAGPSYEQYF. CDR3 DNA sequence: TGTGCCAGCAGTGTGGGACTAGCGGGTCCCTCCTACGAGCAGTACTTC.

This chain joins TRBV5-4 and TRBJ2-2; TRBD1 agrees at 12 bases. The ends lost 2 bases at V and 4 bases at J; junction bases unmatched: 6. CDR1 is SGHNT, CDR2 YYREEE, per germline (reference sequence). This CDR3 spans 17 amino acids. In DNA, the CDR3 is TGTGCCAGCAGCTTTTTGGGGGGACAGGGGGCCACCGGGGAGCTGTTTTTT. This translates into CASSFLGGQGATGELFF. Combining the CDR3 with reference TRBV5-4 and TRBJ2-2 gives the whole variable domain ETGVTQSPTHLIKTRGQQVTLRCSSQSGHNTVSWYQQALGQGPQFIFQYYREEENGRGNFPPRFSGLQFPNYSSELNVNALELDDSALYLCASSFLGGQGATGELFFGEGSRLTVL.

The chain combines TRBV9 with TRBJ2-1; the match to TRBD2 covers 8 bases. The CDR3 contains 16 residues. Germline V CDR1 and CDR2: SGDLS, YYNGEE. The junction had 11 bases not matched to a gene; V was cut back by 6 bases and J by 3 bases. CDR3 in amino acids: CASTEDSGTGYNEQFF. In DNA form, the CDR3 reads TGTGCCAGCACCGAGGATAGCGGGACGGGCTACAATGAGCAGTTCTTC.

J is TRBJ2-4 and V is TRBV28; 8 nucleotides line up with TRBD1. The V segment lost 2 bases and the J segment 7 bases; nucleotides outside the gene matches: 1. This CDR3 region has 13 residues. The germline gives CDR1 MDHEN, CDR2 SYDVKM. Here the CDR3 DNA reads TGTGCCAGCAGTTTACAGGGGGCCAACATTCAGTACTTC. This sequence encodes CASSLQGANIQYF.

V and J are TRBV6-5 and TRBJ2-7; possible D gene TRBD1, 6 bases. From germline, CDR1 is MNHEY and CDR2 SVGAGI. V lost 0 bases and J lost 6, with 12 bases in between. The CDR3 covers 14 residues. The CDR3 coding sequence is TGTGCCAGCAGTTACTCCGCAGGGGCCGGCGAGCAGTACTTC. Protein: CASSYSAGAGEQYF.

This rearrangement joins TRBV27 to TRBJ2-7; possibly TRBD1 for D (5 bases). V was clipped by 5 bases and J by 1 base, with 12 bases between them. CDR1 and CDR2 (germline): MNHEY, SMNVEV (reference sequence). The CDR3 is made up of 14 amino acids. CDR3 sequence reads: CASSVRVPSYEQYF. CDR3 sequence (DNA): TGTGCCAGCAGTGTCAGGGTCCCGTCCTACGAGCAGTACTTC.

This chain connects TRBV7-8 to TRBJ2-7, with TRBD2 identical over 7 bases. Germline CDR1 and CDR2: SGHVS and FQNEAQ. The CDR3 has 14 residues. V lost 5 bases to trimming and J lost 6 bases; unmatched junction nucleotides: 10. The CDR3 DNA is TGTGCCAGCAGCCCCAGCGGGAATAAGGCCGAGCAGTACTTC. As protein: CASSPSGNKAEQYF.

The V and J genes are TRBV27 and TRBJ1-1; D ambiguous. Per the germline V gene, CDR1 is MNHEY and CDR2 is SMNVEV (reference sequence). The CDR3 runs to 19 residues. The ends were cut back, 0 bases at V and 3 bases at J, with 23 bases in the middle. This CDR3 reads CASSLSLIPTQVGHTEAFF. The DNA of the CDR3 is TGTGCCAGCAGTTTATCTCTAATACCTACGCAGGTTGGTCACACTGAAGCTTTCTTT.